This TCR beta chain derives from a study of blood T cell repertoires in COVID-19. Study-level information: Donors in the United States, Italy and Spain gave samples during acute or convalescent COVID-19. The analysed material was cDNA or gDNA that came from T cells, B-cell-depleted T cells, or PBMCs.

The table lists this clone with a few counts. The same CDR3 also results from other DNA sequences found in this sample. Study processing details: Reference gene primer amplification gave nucleated cell count estimates. TCRdb keeps only in-frame clones here, not all; method: immunoSEQ multiplex PCR. V and J calls and clone size are copied from that table; D and trimming were computed from the DNA. The sample gives 14,000 or so clones, about 85% of which show up once; about 16% is in the top ten. Germline V lookup: CDR1 SEHNR, CDR2 FQNEAQ (reference sequence). Trimming stripped 5 bases from V and 3 bases from J, with 13 bases between. The CDR3 totals 14 residues.

This receptor was taken from a human donor in a cohort sampled during active COVID-19. This chain links TRBV7-9 with TRBJ1-2; possibly TRBD1 for D (6 bases). Sequencing was carried out using peripheral blood. CDR3 amino acids: CASSEQGFDYGYTF. CDR3 nucleotides: TGTGCCAGCAGCGAACAGGGATTTGACTATGGCTACACCTTC. The full variable domain, rest sourced from reference TRBV7-9 and TRBJ1-2, is DTGVSQNPRHKITKRGQNVTFRCDPISEHNRLYWYRQTLGQGPEFLTYFQNEAQLEKSRLLSDRFSAERPKGSFSTLEIQRTEQGDSAMYLCASSEQGFDYGYTFGSGTRLTVV.